This paragraph reports one T cell receptor (beta chain). Its antigen remains unidentified. The germline V gene encodes CDR1 MNHEY and CDR2 SMNVEV (reference sequence). V lost 2 bases and J lost 4; bases outside the gene matches: 5. There are 15 residues in the CDR3. TCRdb re-called the RT-PCR reads through MiXCR, storing one row per CDR3 protein. The table lists over 650,000 distinct CDR3 sequences, approximately 18% of them singletons. The data derive from a study of response to subunit inactivated influenza vaccine. General observations from the study: The authors proposed limited new T cell recruitment per seasonal influenza vaccination.

V is TRBV27 and J is TRBJ2-7, with 10 bases that match TRBD1. This material consisted of PBMCs from blood, taken more than 4 days after vaccination. The sequence was collected from a man over 45 who received an inactivated influenza vaccine. The CDR3 DNA follows: TGTGCCAGCAGTTTAAAACGGGGACAGGGGTACGAGCAGTACTTC. This gives the protein CASSLKRGQGYEQYF.